The 12 T cell receptor beta chains in this list originate from one sample, sequenced in a study of T-cell memory formation after mild COVID-19. TCRdb re-derived calls from the 5' RACE reads in MiXCR, one entry per CDR3 protein. In the table there are around 220,000 distinct CDR3 sequences, roughly 15% of which are singletons. Source material: PBMCs or a T cell subset sorted from them (not recorded which). All receptors derive from a man aged 18 to 29 who had mild COVID-19 (a few samples of this study predate the infection). Cell type and time point are not known.

The chain combines TRBV11-1 with TRBJ2-7; possibly TRBD2 for D (5 bases). CDR3 length: 11 amino acids. Germline loops: CDR1 SGHAT, CDR2 FQDESV (reference sequence). CDR3 amino acids: CASSLAGEQYV. Written as DNA, the CDR3 is TGTGCCAGCAGCCTAGCCGGGGAGCAGTACGTC.

Only a few counts were recorded for this clonotype. The chain links TRBV5-1 to TRBJ1-5; D is unresolved. Trimming shortened V by 0 bases and J by 3 bases, and 4 bases separated the two germline ends. Per the germline V gene, CDR1 is SGHRS and CDR2 is YFSETQ. The length of the CDR3 is 13 residues. The CDR3 DNA is TGCGCCAGCAGCTTGGGTGTCAATCAGCCCCAGCATTTT. This encodes CASSLGVNQPQHF. The complete variable domain, with remaining parts taken from reference TRBV5-1 and TRBJ1-5, reads KAGVTQTPRYLIKTRGQQVTLSCSPISGHRSVSWYQQTPGQGLQFLFEYFSETQRNKGNFPGRFSGRQFSNSRSEMNVSTLELGDSALYLCASSLGVNQPQHFGDGTRLSIL.

This clonotype was counted ten times or more. The chain is built from TRBV3-1 and TRBJ1-4; D not certain. This CDR3 is built from 15 residues. Germline CDR1 and CDR2: LGHDT and YNNKEL (reference sequence). Deletions cut 3 bases from V and 10 bases from J, with 18 bases between. This CDR3 reads CASSQDLISAGKLFF. The CDR3 nucleotides read TGTGCCAGCAGCCAGGACCTCATCTCAGCGGGAAAACTGTTTTTT.

The V call is TRBV20-1, the J call TRBJ1-5, with unresolved D. Trimming cost V 2 bases and J 5 bases, with 10 bases left between them. The CDR3 has 13 amino acids. CDR1 DFQATT and CDR2 SNEGSKA come from the germline V gene (reference sequence). The CDR3 loop reads CSARTPGDQPQHF. CDR3 sequence (DNA): TGCAGTGCTAGAACCCCAGGCGATCAGCCCCAGCATTTT.

This clonotype turned up a few times. This sequence joins TRBV9 and TRBJ2-7, with D perhaps matching TRBD1 (6 bases). With 0 bases removed from V and 4 bases from J, the gap between germline ends came to 14 bases. The CDR3 runs 15 residues. The germline V gene has CDR1 SGDLS and CDR2 YYNGEE. In DNA, the CDR3 is TGTGCCAGCAGCGTAGGATATGGGGGCTGGTACGAGCAGTACTTC. Translating it yields CASSVGYGGWYEQYF.

This clonotype was observed a few times. J is TRBJ1-1 and V is TRBV12-3 or TRBV12-4, with TRBD1 matching over 8 bases. CDR3 size: 11 residues. J lost 10 bases, V lost 6 bases, and 4 bases had no gene match. The CDR3 here is CASSLTGVAFF. CDR3 in DNA: TGTGCCAGCAGCCTGACAGGGGTAGCTTTCTTT.

The chain uses TRBV5-1 and TRBJ1-1; TRBD1 might be the D (5 bases). CDR3 length equals 13 residues. Germline CDR1 reads SGHRS; CDR2 reads YFSETQ. V was clipped by 1 base and J by 8 bases, with 12 bases between them. CDR3 sequence (DNA): TGCGCCAGCAGCTTGCAGGGTCTGGGCGAAGCTTTCTTT. Encoded protein: CASSLQGLGEAFF.

This chain joins TRBV6-5 and TRBJ2-3; D unresolved. This CDR3 contains 15 residues. Germline V gene data show CDR1 as MNHEY and CDR2 as SVGAGI. The germline V and J ends were trimmed by 2 bases and 0 bases, with 9 bases remaining between them. CDR3 nucleotide sequence: TGTGCCAGCAGTTACGGGCGACCCAGCACAGATACGCAGTATTTT. Protein product: CASSYGRPSTDTQYF.

The CDR3 DNA reads as TGTGCCACCTCTAGGGGGGGGGCCCCAGATACGCAGTATTTT. Translated, it gives CATSRGGAPDTQYF. The V and J genes are TRBV9 and TRBJ2-3; tentative D call: TRBD2 (7 bases). V was pared by 9 bases and J by 4 bases, with 18 bases between. The CDR3 has 14 residues. CDR1 is SGDLS and CDR2 is YYNGEE in the germline V gene.

The chain couples TRBV29-1 to TRBJ2-7; 10 bases align to TRBD1. This CDR3 has 12 amino acids. Germline values: CDR1 SQVTM, CDR2 ANQGSEA. Trimming at V came to 3 bases and at J to 8 bases, leaving 4 bases not matched to a gene. The DNA of the CDR3 is TGCAGCGTTGACTGGACAGGGGGTCAGCAGTACTTC. Translating it yields CSVDWTGGQQYF.

This clonotype was seen a few times. The chain has TRBV4-3 and TRBJ2-3, with D hard to call. V was trimmed by 0 bases and J by 1 base, leaving 14 bases between them. The CDR3 length is 17 residues. Looked up from germline, CDR1 is LGHNA and CDR2 is YSLEER. The CDR3 is CASSQEYRGYGTDTQYF. The DNA of the CDR3 is TGCGCCAGCAGCCAAGAATATCGAGGCTATGGCACAGATACGCAGTATTTT.

The rearrangement joins TRBV24-1 to TRBJ1-2; D possibly corresponds to TRBD1 (5 bases). The V gene lost 3 bases and the J gene lost 4 bases, with 11 bases spanning the gap. CDR3 length equals 14 residues. Germline loops: CDR1 KGHDR, CDR2 SFDVKD. CDR3 DNA: TGTGCCACCAGTGATCAGGGTAGGACCTATGGCTACACCTTC. Translating gives CATSDQGRTYGYTF.